A single sample is the source of the 27 T cell receptor beta chains below, sequenced in a study of blood T cell repertoires in COVID-19. This table comes from immunoSEQ multiplex PCR, and its TCRdb copy is limited to in-frame clones, with some not included. Of about 180,000 clones detected, approximately 85% appear once; the ten largest clones hold 6.2%. The sample consisted of PBMCs or T cells enriched from blood (not recorded which). The receptors come from a man aged 40-49 years who had recovered from COVID-19.

The J gene is TRBJ2-1, the V gene TRBV24-1, with D perhaps matching TRBD2 (5 bases). Germline values: CDR1 KGHDR, CDR2 SFDVKD. There are 12 residues in the CDR3. Between the trimmed V and J ends, which lost 4 bases and 9 bases, there was a span of 9 bases. In nucleotides, the CDR3 is TGTGCCACCAGTGAAGATGCGGGTGAGCAGTTCTTC. The encoded protein is CATSEDAGEQFF.

This clone is classed as medium-sized. The CDR3, as DNA: TGCGCCAGCAGCCAAGACTTCTCCGGCTACACCTTC. Its translation is CASSQDFSGYTF. This rearrangement joins TRBV4-1 to TRBJ1-2; no definite D call. The CDR3 runs 12 residues. V was trimmed by 0 bases and J by 8 bases, leaving 7 bases between them. Germline CDR1 reads MGHRA; CDR2 reads YSYEKL.

The V gene is TRBV15, the J gene TRBJ1-6; 7 bases are a match to TRBD1. This CDR3 contains 17 residues. The germline V gene encodes CDR1 LNHNV and CDR2 YYDKDF (reference sequence). Trimming cost V 3 bases and J 4 bases; bases outside gene matches: 9. CDR3 in DNA: TGTGCCACCAGCAGTGACACTTGGGACAGATATAATTCACCCCTCCACTTT. Its translation is CATSSDTWDRYNSPLHF. The full variable domain, completed using reference TRBV15 and TRBJ1-6, is DAMVIQNPRYQVTQFGKPVTLSCSQTLNHNVMYWYQQKSSQAPKLLFHYYDKDFNNEADTPDNFQSRRPNTSFCFLDIRSPGLGDTAMYLCATSSDTWDRYNSPLHFGNGTRLTVT.

V usage is TRBV5-1 and J usage is TRBJ1-1, with D perhaps TRBD1 (5 bases). Germline V lookup: CDR1 SGHRS, CDR2 YFSETQ. The CDR3 is 18 amino acids. V lost 3 bases and J lost 1, with 22 bases in between. Written as DNA, the CDR3 is TGCGCCAGCAGCTCCCCGGGAGGGGCCGACGGATGGAACACTGAAGCTTTCTTT. Translating it yields CASSSPGGADGWNTEAFF.

The chain carries TRBV19 and TRBJ1-5; 8 bases align to TRBD1. V shed 3 bases, J shed 5 bases, and the junction held 3 bases outside the gene matches. The CDR3 totals 14 residues. The germline V gene encodes CDR1 LNHDA and CDR2 SQIVND (reference sequence). In DNA form, the CDR3 reads TGTGCCAGTAGTATCAGGGGGCCCTATCAGCCCCAGCATTTT. Encoded protein: CASSIRGPYQPQHF.

The chain couples TRBV28 to TRBJ2-7; 7 nucleotides agree with TRBD2. CDR3 size: 13 residues. After removal of 8 bases from V and 4 bases from J, the junction contained 8 bases not matched to a gene. Germline V gene data show CDR1 as MDHEN and CDR2 as SYDVKM. The CDR3 is CASGRGVGYEQYF. The CDR3 DNA reads as TGTGCCAGCGGACGGGGGGTAGGGTACGAGCAGTACTTC.

The V and J genes are TRBV21-1 and TRBJ1-4; TRBD1 is the table's D call and was not checked against the DNA. TRBV21-1 is a recognized pseudogene. The CDR3 loop spans 14 amino acids. CDR3 nucleotide sequence: TGTGCCAGCAGCGTCGGCAGGGGCCAGGAAAAACTGTTTTTT. The encoded protein is CASSVGRGQEKLFF.

The chain couples TRBV4-2 to TRBJ2-3; the match to TRBD2 covers 9 bases. From germline, CDR1 is LGHNA and CDR2 YNFKEQ. The CDR3 has 15 residues. V shed 4 bases, J shed 6 bases, and the junction held 8 bases outside the gene matches. CDR3 in DNA: TGTGCCAGCAGCCCGCTAGCGGGGTCCGGGGATACGCAGTATTTT. Translation: CASSPLAGSGDTQYF.

The CDR3 DNA is TGTGCCAGCAGTCAGTCCGGGACTAGTCTCTCCGGGGAGCTGTTTTTT. Translated: CASSQSGTSLSGELFF. The genes are TRBV27 and TRBJ2-2, with 8 bases fitting TRBD2. Germline CDR1 and CDR2: MNHEY and SMNVEV (reference sequence). The CDR3 sequence is 16 residues long. The V segment lost 5 bases and the J segment 6 bases; nucleotides outside the gene matches: 11.

The J gene is TRBJ2-7, the V gene TRBV6-6; 7 nucleotides align to TRBD1. The CDR3 consists of 13 residues. CDR1 and CDR2 (germline): MNHNY, SVGAGI (reference sequence). V was pared by 6 bases and J by 2 bases, with 4 bases of the junction left unmatched. The CDR3 sequence is CASRTGNTYEQYF. In DNA, the CDR3 is TGTGCCAGCAGGACAGGGAATACCTACGAGCAGTACTTC.

This clone has just one count. This chain links TRBV19 with TRBJ1-5, with D perhaps TRBD1 (5 bases). The CDR3 is 14 residues long. Trimming removed 9 bases from V and 7 bases from J, with 19 bases in between. Germline V lookup: CDR1 LNHDA, CDR2 SQIVND (reference sequence). The CDR3 loop reads CARTFPGEGQPQHF. The CDR3 DNA is TGTGCCAGAACATTTCCGGGGGAAGGACAGCCCCAGCATTTT.

The chain employs TRBV7-3 and TRBJ2-1, with TRBD2 matching over 11 bases. The CDR3 is 13 residues long. Looked up from germline, CDR1 is SGHTA and CDR2 is FQGTGA. V trimming: 3 bases; J trimming: 9 bases; junction bases outside the gene matches: 1. For the CDR3, the DNA is TGTGCCAGCAGCTTTGGACTAGCGGGTGAGCAGTTCTTC. Protein product: CASSFGLAGEQFF. Combining the CDR3 with reference TRBV7-3 and TRBJ2-1 gives the whole variable domain GAGVSQTPSNKVTEKGKYVELRCDPISGHTALYWYRQSLGQGPEFLIYFQGTGAADDSGLPNDRFFAVRPEGSVSTLKIQRTERGDSAVYLCASSFGLAGEQFFGPGTRLTVL.

V usage is TRBV10-2 and J usage is TRBJ1-5, with D possibly being TRBD1 (6 bases). The CDR3 contains 15 residues. V was clipped by 6 bases and J by 9 bases, with 21 bases between them. Germline assignment: CDR1 WSHSY and CDR2 SAAADI. The CDR3 coding sequence is TGCGCCAGCAGAGCGGCAGGACAGTCCGAAGGGCCCCAGCATTTT. It translates to CASRAAGQSEGPQHF.

V gene TRBV20-1 combines with J gene TRBJ1-2, with D maybe TRBD1 (5 bases). Trimming shortened V by 3 bases and J by 5 bases, and 16 bases separated the two germline ends. Germline lookup yields CDR1 DFQATT and CDR2 SNEGSKA (reference sequence). The length of the CDR3 is 14 residues. CDR3 sequence reads: CSASWGDPSYGYTF. The DNA of the CDR3 is TGCAGTGCTAGTTGGGGGGACCCGAGTTATGGCTACACCTTC.

The chain carries TRBV10-2 and TRBJ1-4; D is unclear. The CDR3 loop spans 14 amino acids. V was cut by 6 bases and J by 8 bases, with 16 bases left in between. Germline V gene lookup returns CDR1 WSHSY and CDR2 SAAADI. The CDR3 loop is CASRDSGGGEKLFF. DNA of the CDR3: TGCGCCAGCAGAGACTCCGGAGGAGGCGAAAAACTGTTTTTT.

The chain joins TRBV6-4 to TRBJ2-7, with TRBD1 matching over 9 bases. The junction had 22 bases not matched to a gene; V was cut back by 7 bases and J by 0 bases. The CDR3 extends over 20 amino acids. CDR1 is MRHNA and CDR2 is SNTAGT in the germline V gene. Here the CDR3 reads CASTSRPGTGRDLSSYEQYF. The CDR3 bases are TGTGCCAGCACCTCCCGACCCGGGACAGGGCGCGATTTGTCCTCCTACGAGCAGTACTTC.

The chain carries TRBV10-3 and TRBJ1-2; no clear D gene. The CDR3 spans 14 residues. The germline CDR1 and CDR2 sequences are ENHRY and SYGVKD. The V end lost 4 bases, the J end lost 8 bases, and 17 bases lay between the germline ends. DNA for the CDR3: TGTGCCATCAGTGGCCTGGAGTTGAGGGAGGGCTACACCTTC. This sequence encodes CAISGLELREGYTF.

The V and J genes are TRBV27 and TRBJ1-2; 11 bases agree with TRBD1. Per germline, CDR1 MNHEY and CDR2 SMNVEV (reference sequence). V lost 3 bases and J lost 3; bases outside the gene matches: 3. The CDR3 extends over 15 amino acids. Here the CDR3 reads CASSFGQGADYGYTF. CDR3 bases: TGTGCCAGCAGTTTTGGACAGGGGGCGGACTATGGCTACACCTTC.

The chain joins TRBV5-1 to TRBJ2-2; the D is unclear. This CDR3 has 14 amino acids. The germline CDR1 and CDR2 sequences are SGHRS and YFSETQ. V was trimmed by 0 bases and J by 3 bases, leaving 6 bases between them. CDR3 protein: CASSLGLDTGELFF. For the CDR3, the DNA is TGCGCCAGCAGCTTGGGGCTGGACACCGGGGAGCTGTTTTTT.

The chain employs TRBV30 and TRBJ1-2; D not certain. Germline V lookup: CDR1 GTSNPN, CDR2 SVGIG (reference sequence). Trimming took off 3 bases at V and 7 bases at J, with 15 bases between the two ends. The CDR3 has 13 residues. The CDR3 region has the DNA TGTGCCTGGAGGGAATACGGAGGTGCTGGCTACACCTTC. Translation gives CAWREYGGAGYTF. The full variable domain, completed using reference TRBV30 and TRBJ1-2, is SQTIHQWPATLVQPVGSPLSLECTVEGTSNPNLYWYRQAAGRGLQLLFYSVGIGQISSEVPQNLSASRPQDRQFILSSKKLLLSDSGFYLCAWREYGGAGYTFGSGTRLTVV.

The rearrangement links TRBV28 to TRBJ1-1; TRBD1 agrees at 12 bases. Trimming took 7 bases from V and 3 from J; bases not matched to a gene: 12. The CDR3 is 17 amino acids. Per the germline V gene, CDR1 is MDHEN and CDR2 is SYDVKM. Written as DNA, the CDR3 is TGTGCCAGCACCACCCCCCCGGGACAGGGGGCCCACACTGAAGCTTTCTTT. Translating gives CASTTPPGQGAHTEAFF.

This clone was counted once. V gene TRBV7-9 combines with J gene TRBJ2-7; 9 bases line up with TRBD1. V lost 6 bases to trimming and J lost 3 bases; unmatched junction nucleotides: 6. Germline CDR1 is SEHNR and CDR2 is FQNEAQ (reference sequence). The CDR3 is 14 amino acids. The DNA of the CDR3 is TGTGCCAGCAGTCCTCCGGGACAGGGCTACGAGCAGTACTTC. As protein: CASSPPGQGYEQYF.

In its sample, this clone was seen once. The chain has TRBV7-8 and TRBJ1-2; 9 nucleotides align to TRBD1. CDR1 is SGHVS and CDR2 is FQNEAQ in the germline V gene. The CDR3 spans 13 residues. The junction had 5 bases not matched to a gene; V was cut back by 5 bases and J by 7 bases. The CDR3 region has the DNA TGTGCCAGCAGCCCTCGACAGGGGGGTGGCTACACCTTC. This encodes CASSPRQGGGYTF.

The chain joins TRBV4-1 to TRBJ1-6; 7 bases line up with TRBD1. The V gene's germline CDR1 is MGHRA and CDR2 YSYEKL. The CDR3 has 15 residues. V dropped 1 base and J dropped 6; count of bases not matched to a gene: 3. CDR3 region: CASSQGAGGNSPLHF. Here the CDR3 DNA reads TGCGCCAGCAGCCAAGGGGCAGGGGGTAATTCACCCCTCCACTTT.

There are a few counts of this clone. This rearrangement joins TRBV7-6 to TRBJ1-4; 10 bases are shared with TRBD1. V lost 5 bases, J lost 6 bases, and 9 bases stayed unmatched. Germline CDR1 is SGHVS and CDR2 is FNYEAQ. CDR3 size: 16 residues. DNA for the CDR3: TGTGCCAGCAGCAACCCCCGAGGGACAGGGGATGAAAAACTGTTTTTT. Translation: CASSNPRGTGDEKLFF.

The chain combines TRBV13 with TRBJ1-2; a possible D gene is TRBD1 (6 bases). The length of the CDR3 is 13 residues. From germline, CDR1 is PRHDT and CDR2 FYEKMQ (reference sequence). Trimming removed 3 bases from V and 8 bases from J, with 13 bases in between. The CDR3 sequence: CASSLGAFRGYTF. The CDR3 nucleotides read TGTGCCAGCAGCTTGGGGGCCTTTCGGGGCTACACCTTC.

This clone was observed once. This chain links TRBV10-3 with TRBJ2-1, with 11 bases that match TRBD2. Germline CDR1 is ENHRY and CDR2 is SYGVKD. There are 17 residues in the CDR3. Trimming at V came to 4 bases and at J to 7 bases, leaving 12 bases not matched to a gene. The CDR3 DNA reads TGTGCCATCAGTGGGACCCGAGGGACTAGCGGACTAAATGAGCAGTTCTTC. Its translation: CAISGTRGTSGLNEQFF.